This entry features one TCR beta chain sequence. Antigen: not known. Adolescents were screened for latent TB by skin test and IGRA. These data belong to a study of T cells in tuberculosis. Findings and caveats of the study: Active tuberculosis alpha repertoires lay closer to GMM-specific TCRs than controls'. Cases with active tuberculosis were adults, while controls were adolescents. The TCR-beta difference was not significant; alpha differences partly reflected length.

The method was immunoSEQ multiplex PCR; TCRdb's version includes in-frame clones alone and lacks a portion of them. The sample lists some 47,000 clones; about 95% were seen once. V was cut by 0 bases and J by 9 bases, with 13 bases left in between. The CDR3 extends over 14 amino acids. Germline V CDR1 and CDR2: SGHDT, YYEEEE. The source of this sequence is a donor aged 10-30 years with latent tuberculosis or without tuberculosis infection. The sample consisted of PBMCs. The V call is TRBV5-6, the J call TRBJ1-5, with D unclear. DNA of the CDR3: TGTGCCAGCAGCTTGGGCGAGGGCATAGGGCCCCAGCATTTT. As protein: CASSLGEGIGPQHF.